The present T cell receptor (beta chain) was sequenced within a study of control samples from healthy donors and cancer patients. With 3 bases removed from V and 2 bases from J, the gap between germline ends came to 13 bases. Germline V CDR1 and CDR2: LNHDA, SQIVND (reference sequence). The CDR3 runs to 15 residues. Libraries were prepared by immunoSEQ multiplex PCR; TCRdb keeps only in-frame clonotypes and omits some of them. The table includes about 80,000 clones, around 92% detected once. The sample comprised blood. The TCR originated in a man between 45 and 60 years old in good health. This rearrangement joins TRBV19 to TRBJ1-2; D unclear. In nucleotides, the CDR3 is TGTGCCAGTAGTATTGGTCTTGGGAGGAACTATGGCTACACCTTC. Its protein product is CASSIGLGRNYGYTF.